The 6 T cell receptor beta chains reported below all come from one sample, sequenced in a study of graft-versus-host responses after intestinal transplantation. The table came from immunoSEQ multiplex PCR; TCRdb's copy has only in-frame clones and leaves some out. The table records approximately 79,000 clones, roughly 80% of them present only once. No antigen has been identified for these receptors. Source: unstimulated CD4+ T cells sorted from spleen or lymph node cells, taken before intestinal transplant. These receptors were obtained from a human donor who received an intestinal transplant.

This sequence joins TRBV19 and TRBJ2-1, with D maybe TRBD2 (5 bases). The V end was cut by 0 bases, the J end by 3 bases, with 9 bases between. Germline V lookup: CDR1 LNHDA, CDR2 SQIVND (reference sequence). The length of the CDR3 is 15 residues. CDR3 amino acids: CASSIDPSRYNEQFF. DNA of the CDR3: TGTGCCAGTAGTATAGATCCTAGCCGCTACAATGAGCAGTTCTTC.

The chain couples TRBV5-1 to TRBJ2-1, with D perhaps matching TRBD2 (6 bases). Germline V gene lookup returns CDR1 SGHRS and CDR2 YFSETQ. V was cut by 1 base and J by 13 bases, with 9 bases left in between. This CDR3 has 11 amino acids. In DNA form, the CDR3 reads TGCGCCAGCAGCTTGTACGGGAGACAGTTCTTC. Its translation: CASSLYGRQFF.

The chain combines TRBV28 with TRBJ2-1; the D gene is possibly TRBD2 (6 bases). Germline CDR1 MDHEN, CDR2 SYDVKM. V lost 3 bases to trimming and J lost 2 bases, with 11 bases between them. The CDR3 extends over 15 amino acids. The CDR3 protein is CASSFGGTTYNEQFF. As DNA, the CDR3 is TGTGCCAGCAGTTTCGGCGGGACCACCTACAATGAGCAGTTCTTC.

The chain couples TRBV5-1 to TRBJ2-7, with 8 bases lining up with TRBD1. Trimming took 4 bases from V and 3 from J; bases not matched to a gene: 6. The germline gives CDR1 SGHRS, CDR2 YFSETQ. The CDR3 length is 14 residues. The CDR3 protein is CASSHRTGLYEQYF. The CDR3 DNA reads TGCGCCAGCAGCCACAGGACAGGGCTCTACGAGCAGTACTTC.

The J gene is TRBJ2-1, the V gene TRBV29-1; D gene ambiguous. Germline CDR1 SQVTM, CDR2 ANQGSEA. V was shortened by 7 bases and J by 4 bases, with 8 bases between the two germline ends. The CDR3 covers 11 residues. The CDR3 reads CSAHQYNEQFF. In nucleotides, the CDR3 is TGCAGCGCCCACCAGTACAATGAGCAGTTCTTC.

V and J are TRBV5-6 and TRBJ2-7; D is possibly TRBD1 (6 bases). The V gene's germline CDR1 is SGHDT and CDR2 YYEEEE. The CDR3 is 16 amino acids. V gave up 2 bases and J gave up 3 bases, with 18 bases separating them. The CDR3 DNA sequence: TGTGCCAGCAGCTTAAGTTTGGTCCAGGGGAACTACGAGCAGTACTTC. Its translation is CASSLSLVQGNYEQYF.